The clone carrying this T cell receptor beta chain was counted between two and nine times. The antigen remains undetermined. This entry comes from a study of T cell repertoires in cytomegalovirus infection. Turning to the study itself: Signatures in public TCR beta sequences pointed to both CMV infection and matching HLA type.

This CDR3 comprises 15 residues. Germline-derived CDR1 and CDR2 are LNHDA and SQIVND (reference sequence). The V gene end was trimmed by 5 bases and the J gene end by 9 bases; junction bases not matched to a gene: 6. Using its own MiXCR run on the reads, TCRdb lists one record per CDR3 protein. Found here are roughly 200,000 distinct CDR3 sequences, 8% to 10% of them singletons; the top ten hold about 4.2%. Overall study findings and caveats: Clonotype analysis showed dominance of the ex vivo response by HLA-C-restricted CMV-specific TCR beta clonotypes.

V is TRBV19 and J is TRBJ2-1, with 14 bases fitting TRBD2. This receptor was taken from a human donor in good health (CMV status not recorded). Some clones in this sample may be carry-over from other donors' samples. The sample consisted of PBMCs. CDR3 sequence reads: CASSVTGTSGGEQFF. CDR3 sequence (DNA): TGTGCCAGTAGTGTAACCGGGACTAGCGGGGGTGAGCAGTTCTTC. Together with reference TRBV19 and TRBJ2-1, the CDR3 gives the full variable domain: DGGITQSPKYLFRKEGQNVTLSCEQNLNHDAMYWYRQDPGQGLRLIYYSQIVNDFQKGDIAEGYSVSREKKESFPLTVTSAQKNPTAFYLCASSVTGTSGGEQFFGPGTRLTVL.